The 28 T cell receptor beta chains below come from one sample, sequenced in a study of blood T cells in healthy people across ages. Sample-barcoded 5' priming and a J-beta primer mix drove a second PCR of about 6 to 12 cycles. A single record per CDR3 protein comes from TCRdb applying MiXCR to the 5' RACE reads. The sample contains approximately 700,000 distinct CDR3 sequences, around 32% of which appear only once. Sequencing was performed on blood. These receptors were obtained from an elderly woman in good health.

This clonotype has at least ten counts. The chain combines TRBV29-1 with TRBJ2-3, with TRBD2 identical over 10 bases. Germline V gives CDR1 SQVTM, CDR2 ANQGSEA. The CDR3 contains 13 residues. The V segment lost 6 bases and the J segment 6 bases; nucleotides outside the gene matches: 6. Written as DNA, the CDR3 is TGCAGCGTGCAGACTAGCGGGTCTGATACGCAGTATTTT. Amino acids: CSVQTSGSDTQYF.

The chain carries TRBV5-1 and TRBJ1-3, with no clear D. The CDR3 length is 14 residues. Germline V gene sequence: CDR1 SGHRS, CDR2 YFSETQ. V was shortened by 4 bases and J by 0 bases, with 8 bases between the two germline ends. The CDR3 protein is CASSVDVSGNTIYF. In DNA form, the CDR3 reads TGCGCCAGCAGCGTGGACGTCTCTGGAAACACCATATATTTT.

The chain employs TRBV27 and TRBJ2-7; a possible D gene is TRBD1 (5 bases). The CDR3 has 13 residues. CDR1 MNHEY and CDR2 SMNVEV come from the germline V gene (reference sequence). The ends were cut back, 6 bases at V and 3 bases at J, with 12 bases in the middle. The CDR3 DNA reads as TGTGCCAGCAGAGACCCAGGGCACTACGAGCAGTACTTC. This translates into CASRDPGHYEQYF.

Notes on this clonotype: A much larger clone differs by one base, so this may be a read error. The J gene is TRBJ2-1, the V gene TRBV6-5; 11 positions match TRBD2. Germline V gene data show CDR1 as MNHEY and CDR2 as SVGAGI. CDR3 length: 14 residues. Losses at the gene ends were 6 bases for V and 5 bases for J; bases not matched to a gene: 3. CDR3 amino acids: CASRSSGGHNEQFF. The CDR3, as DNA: TGTGCCAGCAGGTCTAGCGGGGGGCACAATGAGCAGTTCTTC.

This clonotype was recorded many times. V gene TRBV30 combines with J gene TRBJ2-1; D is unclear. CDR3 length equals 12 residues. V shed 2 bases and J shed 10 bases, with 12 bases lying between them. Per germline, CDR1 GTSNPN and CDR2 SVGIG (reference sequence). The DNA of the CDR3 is TGTGCCTGGAGTCAAGACGGTATGGAGCAGTTCTTC. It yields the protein CAWSQDGMEQFF.

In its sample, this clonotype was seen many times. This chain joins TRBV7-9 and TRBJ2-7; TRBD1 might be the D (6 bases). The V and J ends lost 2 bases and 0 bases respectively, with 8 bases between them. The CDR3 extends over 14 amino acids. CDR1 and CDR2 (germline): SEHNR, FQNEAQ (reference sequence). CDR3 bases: TGTGCCAGCAGCTTAAGGGACACCTCCTACGAGCAGTACTTC. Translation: CASSLRDTSYEQYF.

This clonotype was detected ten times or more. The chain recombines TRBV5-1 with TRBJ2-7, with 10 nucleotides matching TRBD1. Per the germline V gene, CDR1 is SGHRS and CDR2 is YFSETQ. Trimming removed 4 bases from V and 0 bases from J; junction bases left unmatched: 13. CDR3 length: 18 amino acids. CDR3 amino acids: CASSKGPGTGADSYEQYF. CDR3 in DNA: TGCGCCAGCAGCAAAGGTCCCGGGACAGGGGCCGACTCCTACGAGCAGTACTTC.

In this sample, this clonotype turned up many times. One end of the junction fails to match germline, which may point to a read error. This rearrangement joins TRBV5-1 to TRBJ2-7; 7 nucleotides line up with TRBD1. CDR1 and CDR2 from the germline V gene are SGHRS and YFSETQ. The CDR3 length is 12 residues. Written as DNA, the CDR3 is TGTGCCAGCAACCTTGACAGGGACGAGCAGTACTTC. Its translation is CASNLDRDEQYF.

The CDR3 sequence is CASSRGTNSPLHF. CDR3 nucleotides: TGTGCCAGCAGCCGCGGGACGAATTCACCCCTCCACTTT. The chain links TRBV6-2 or TRBV6-3 to TRBJ1-6, with D tentatively TRBD1 (5 bases). Germline CDR1 reads MNHEY; CDR2 reads SVGEGT. This CDR3 has 13 residues. Trimming shortened V by 6 bases and J by 7 bases, and 10 bases separated the two germline ends.

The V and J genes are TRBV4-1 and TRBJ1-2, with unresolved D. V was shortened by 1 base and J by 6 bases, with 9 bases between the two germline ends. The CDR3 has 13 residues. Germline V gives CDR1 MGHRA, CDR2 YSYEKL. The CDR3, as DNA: TGCGCCAGCAGCCAAGGCCCTGGGGATGGCTACACCTTC. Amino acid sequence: CASSQGPGDGYTF.

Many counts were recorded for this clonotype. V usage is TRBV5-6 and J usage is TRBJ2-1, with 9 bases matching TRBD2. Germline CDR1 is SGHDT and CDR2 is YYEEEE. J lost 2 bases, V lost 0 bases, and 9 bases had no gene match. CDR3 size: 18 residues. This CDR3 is CASSLELSGGETYNEQFF. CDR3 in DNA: TGTGCCAGCAGCTTGGAACTTAGCGGGGGCGAAACCTACAATGAGCAGTTCTTC. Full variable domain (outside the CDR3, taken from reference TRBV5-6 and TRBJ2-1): DAGVTQSPTHLIKTRGQQVTLRCSPKSGHDTVSWYQQALGQGPQFIFQYYEEEERQRGNFPDRFSGHQFPNYSSELNVNALLLGDSALYLCASSLELSGGETYNEQFFGPGTRLTVL.

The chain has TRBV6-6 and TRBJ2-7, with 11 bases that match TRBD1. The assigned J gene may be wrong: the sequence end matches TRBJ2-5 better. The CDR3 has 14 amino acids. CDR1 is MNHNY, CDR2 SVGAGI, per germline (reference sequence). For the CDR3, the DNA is TGTGCCAGCACCGGGACAGGGGGGGGAGAGACCCAGTACTTC. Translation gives CASTGTGGGETQYF.

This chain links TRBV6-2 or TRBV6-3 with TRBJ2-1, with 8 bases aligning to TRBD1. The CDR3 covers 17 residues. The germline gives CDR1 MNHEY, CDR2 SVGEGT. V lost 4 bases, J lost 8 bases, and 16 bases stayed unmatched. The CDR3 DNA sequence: TGTGCCAGCAGTTCGATTCCTGGGACAGGTGTAAGGGATGAGCAGTTCTTC. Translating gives CASSSIPGTGVRDEQFF.

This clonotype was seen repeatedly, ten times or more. CDR3 bases: TGTGCCAGCAGCTTAGCGGGGGGGCCGACAGATACGCAGTATTTT. Translation: CASSLAGGPTDTQYF. The V and J genes are TRBV7-2 and TRBJ2-3, with a tentative D call TRBD2 (7 bases). This CDR3 spans 15 amino acids. V lost 0 bases and J 3 bases, leaving 10 bases between the germline ends. Germline values: CDR1 SGHTA, CDR2 FQGNSA.

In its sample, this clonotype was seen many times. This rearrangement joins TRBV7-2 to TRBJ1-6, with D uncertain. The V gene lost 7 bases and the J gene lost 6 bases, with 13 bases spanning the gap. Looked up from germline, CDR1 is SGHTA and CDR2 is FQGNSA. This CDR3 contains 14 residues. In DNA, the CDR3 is TGTGCCAGCAACATCGGACTATCTAATTCACCCCTCCACTTT. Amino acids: CASNIGLSNSPLHF.

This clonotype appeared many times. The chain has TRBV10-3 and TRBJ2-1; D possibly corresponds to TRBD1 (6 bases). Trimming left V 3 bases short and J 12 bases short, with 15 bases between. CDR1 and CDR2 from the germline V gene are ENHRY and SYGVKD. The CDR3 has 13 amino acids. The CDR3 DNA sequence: TGTGCCATCAGTGAAGAGGGGGTCTGGGGGCAGTTCTTC. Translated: CAISEEGVWGQFF.

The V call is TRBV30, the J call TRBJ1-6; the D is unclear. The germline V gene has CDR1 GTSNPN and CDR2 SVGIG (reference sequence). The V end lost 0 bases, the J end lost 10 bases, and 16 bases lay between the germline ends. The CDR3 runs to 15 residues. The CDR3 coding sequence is TGTGCCTGGAGTGTATCGCAGGAAGGGAAGTCACCCCTCCACTTT. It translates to CAWSVSQEGKSPLHF.

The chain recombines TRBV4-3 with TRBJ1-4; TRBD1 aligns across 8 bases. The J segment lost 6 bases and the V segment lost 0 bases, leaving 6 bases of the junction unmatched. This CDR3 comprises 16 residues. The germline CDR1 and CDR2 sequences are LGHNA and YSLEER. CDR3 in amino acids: CASSQDVDRGHEKLFF. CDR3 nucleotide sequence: TGCGCCAGCAGCCAAGATGTTGACAGGGGACATGAAAAACTGTTTTTT.

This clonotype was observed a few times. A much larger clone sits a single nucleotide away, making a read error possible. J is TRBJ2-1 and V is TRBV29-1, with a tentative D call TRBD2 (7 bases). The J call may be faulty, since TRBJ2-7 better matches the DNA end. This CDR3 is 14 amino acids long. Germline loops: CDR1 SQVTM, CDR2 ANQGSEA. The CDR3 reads CSVYDTGGYNEQYF. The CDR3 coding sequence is TGCAGCGTCTACGACACGGGGGGCTACAATGAGCAGTACTTC.

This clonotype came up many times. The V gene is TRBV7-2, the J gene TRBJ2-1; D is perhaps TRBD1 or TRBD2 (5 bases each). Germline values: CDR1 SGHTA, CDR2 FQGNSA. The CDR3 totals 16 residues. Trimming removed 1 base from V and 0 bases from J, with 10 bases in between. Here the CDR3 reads CASSLGGVYSYNEQFF. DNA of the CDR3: TGTGCCAGCAGCTTAGGAGGGGTATACTCCTACAATGAGCAGTTCTTC.

The CDR3 region has the DNA TGCAGTGGCCTTCCAAGCGGGGGGAGCACAGATACGCAGTATTTT. As protein: CSGLPSGGSTDTQYF. V is TRBV20-1 and J is TRBJ2-3; 9 positions match TRBD2. The V and J ends lost 7 bases and 0 bases, in that order; junction bases with no gene match: 8. Germline V gene data show CDR1 as DFQATT and CDR2 as SNEGSKA (reference sequence). There are 15 residues in the CDR3.

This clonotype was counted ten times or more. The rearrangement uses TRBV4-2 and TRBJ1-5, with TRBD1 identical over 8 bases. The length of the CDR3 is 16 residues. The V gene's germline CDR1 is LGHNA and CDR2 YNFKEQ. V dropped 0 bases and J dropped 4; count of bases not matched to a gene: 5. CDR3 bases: TGTGCCAGCAGCCAAGAATTGGGACAGGAGAATCAGCCCCAGCATTTT. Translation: CASSQELGQENQPQHF.

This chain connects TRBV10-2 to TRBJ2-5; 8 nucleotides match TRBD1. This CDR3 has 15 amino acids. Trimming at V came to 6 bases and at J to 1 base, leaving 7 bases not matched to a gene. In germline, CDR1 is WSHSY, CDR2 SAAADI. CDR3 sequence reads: CASRGLGTGQETQYF. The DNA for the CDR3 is TGCGCCAGCAGGGGCCTGGGGACAGGCCAAGAGACCCAGTACTTC.

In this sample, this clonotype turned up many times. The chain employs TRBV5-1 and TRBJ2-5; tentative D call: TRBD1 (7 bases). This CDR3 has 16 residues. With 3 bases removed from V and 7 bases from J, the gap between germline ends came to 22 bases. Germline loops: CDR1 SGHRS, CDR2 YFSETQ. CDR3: CASSSVPGTPGGTQYF. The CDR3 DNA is TGCGCCAGCAGCTCCGTCCCCGGGACTCCAGGGGGGACCCAGTACTTC.

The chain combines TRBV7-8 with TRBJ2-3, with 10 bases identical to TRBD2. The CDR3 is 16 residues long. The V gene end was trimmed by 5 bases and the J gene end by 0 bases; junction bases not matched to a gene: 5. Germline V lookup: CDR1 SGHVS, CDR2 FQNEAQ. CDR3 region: CASSLSGGTSTDTQYF. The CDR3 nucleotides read TGTGCCAGCAGCCTTAGCGGGGGGACTAGCACAGATACGCAGTATTTT.

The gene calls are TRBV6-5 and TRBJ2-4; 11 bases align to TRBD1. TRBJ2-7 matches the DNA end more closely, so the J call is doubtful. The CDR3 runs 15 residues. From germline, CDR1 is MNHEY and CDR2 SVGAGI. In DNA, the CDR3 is TGTGCCAGCAGTCCCCGGACAGGGGGCAACGACGAGCAGTACTTC. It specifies CASSPRTGGNDEQYF.

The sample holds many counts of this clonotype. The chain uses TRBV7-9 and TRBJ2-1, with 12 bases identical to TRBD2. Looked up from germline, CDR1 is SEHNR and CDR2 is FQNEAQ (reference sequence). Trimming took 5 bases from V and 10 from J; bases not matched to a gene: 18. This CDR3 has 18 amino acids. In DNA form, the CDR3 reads TGTGCCAGCAGCCTACCTCGTCGACTAGCGGGGGCCAGGGTAGAGCAGTTCTTC. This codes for CASSLPRRLAGARVEQFF.

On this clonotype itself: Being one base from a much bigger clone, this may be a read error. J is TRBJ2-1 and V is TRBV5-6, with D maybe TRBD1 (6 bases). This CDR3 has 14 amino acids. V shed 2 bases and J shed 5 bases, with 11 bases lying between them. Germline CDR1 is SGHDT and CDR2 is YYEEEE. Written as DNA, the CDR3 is TGTGCCAGCAGCTTCCGGGACAACCACAATGAGCAGTTCTTC. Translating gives CASSFRDNHNEQFF.